This entry concerns a single T cell receptor (beta chain). Unique molecular identifiers were used in preparing the TCRbeta library. MiXCR, run by TCRdb on the PCR reads, gives a single entry per CDR3 protein. The sample records some 640,000 distinct CDR3 sequences, 16% being singletons. This sample was taken from a study of T-cell reconstitution after alpha-beta-depleted transplantation in children. Losses at the gene ends were 0 bases for V and 6 bases for J; bases not matched to a gene: 7. The CDR3 spans 16 residues. Germline V gene sequence: CDR1 LNHNV, CDR2 YYDKDF (reference sequence). The input for sequencing was PBMCs from the stem cell graft donor, taken from the stem cell graft. This rearrangement joins TRBV15 to TRBJ2-4; 8 bases match TRBD2. This TCR was sampled from a human donor who donated a stem cell graft to a child with acute myeloid leukemia. The CDR3 is CATSRDRAGGRNIQYF. CDR3 nucleotides: TGTGCCACCAGCAGAGATAGGGCGGGGGGTAGAAACATTCAGTACTTC.